The rows below give T cell receptor beta chains drawn from one sample of a study of cytomegalovirus exposure and HLA in healthy donors. Sequencing used immunoSEQ multiplex PCR; TCRdb keeps in-frame clones, though not all of them. The sample includes about 120,000 clones, approximately 81% of them seen just once. The sample was PBMCs. Receptor source: a woman aged 25-40 years in good health and CMV-seronegative. Both conserved end residues are part of each CDR3. D genes are given only for firm matches. Clone size is shown for a subset of rows, as once, few, many or a class of expanded clone.

TGTGCCAGCAGTACTAGCGGGGGACACGAGCAGTACTTC,CASSTSGGHEQYF,TRBD2,.,TRBV2,TRBJ2-7,13
TGCGCCAGCAGCCACCCGGACAGAGTTAATGAAAAACTGTTTTTT,CASSHPDRVNEKLFF,.,once,TRBV4-1,TRBJ1-4,15
TGTGCCAGCAGTATACCACGACAGGGCTCAGGGGCAGATACGCAGTATTTT,CASSIPRQGSGADTQYF,TRBD1,.,TRBV5-4,TRBJ2-3,17
TGTGCCATCCTACAGAGCTCCTATAATTCACCCCTCCACTTT,CAILQSSYNSPLHF,.,.,TRBV2,TRBJ1-6,14
TGTGCCAGCAGCCCGACACCTACGGCCACTGAAGCTTTCTTT,CASSPTPTATEAFF,.,.,TRBV5-6,TRBJ1-1,14
TGTGCCAGCGCCCGGACAGCCCCTATTGACTATGGCTACACCTTC,CASARTAPIDYGYTF,.,.,TRBV27,TRBJ1-2,15
TGTGCCAGCAGCTCTAGCGGGGGGCGCACAGATACGCAGTATTTT,CASSSSGGRTDTQYF,TRBD2,.,TRBV11-2,TRBJ2-3,15
TGTGCCAGCAGCCTGCGACAGGGGGCTTCTGAAGCTTTCTTT,CASSLRQGASEAFF,TRBD1,.,TRBV11-3,TRBJ1-1,14
TGTGCCAGCAGCACAGGGCCGCGCGAAAAACTGTTTTTT,CASSTGPREKLFF,.,.,TRBV7-8,TRBJ1-4,13
TGTGCCAGCACCCCGACAGTTGGAAACACCATATATTTT,CASTPTVGNTIYF,.,once,TRBV6-6,TRBJ1-3,13
TGTGCCAGCTCACCAGGGGCGCGGGGACGACCTGCCTACGAGCAGTACTTC,CASSPGARGRPAYEQYF,.,.,TRBV18,TRBJ2-7,17
TGTGCCAGCAGCTTACTAGCGGGGGGGAGAGCGAACACCGGGGAGCTGTTTTTT,CASSLLAGGRANTGELFF,TRBD2,once,TRBV7-8,TRBJ2-2,18
TGTGCCAGCAGCTTCCGGGGGGTCACAGATACGCAGTATTTT,CASSFRGVTDTQYF,TRBD2,.,TRBV11-2,TRBJ2-3,14
TGCGCCAGCAGCTTGGATCTGGGACAGGGAGTACGGACGCAGTATTTT,CASSLDLGQGVRTQYF,TRBD1,.,TRBV5-1,TRBJ2-3,16
TGTGCCAGCAGTCAGGGTTCTCAGGGTAGGCCCTACGAGCAGTACTTC,CASSQGSQGRPYEQYF,.,.,TRBV2,TRBJ2-7,16
TGTGCCAGCAGCCTCGGGCAGGGCGGCTACGAGCAGTACTTC,CASSLGQGGYEQYF,.,.,TRBV14,TRBJ2-7,14
TGCGCCAGCAGCCAAGGGACTAGCGGGGGCTGGAGCTCCTACAATGAGCAGTTCTTC,CASSQGTSGGWSSYNEQFF,TRBD2,.,TRBV4-1,TRBJ2-1,19
TGCGCCAGCACCCGTATGGACGGAGGGTATGGCTACACCTTC,CASTRMDGGYGYTF,.,.,TRBV5-1,TRBJ1-2,14
TGCGCCAGCACCGGGACATTCAACTATGGCTACACCTTC,CASTGTFNYGYTF,.,once,TRBV5-1,TRBJ1-2,13
TGTGCCAGTAGTAACGGGGAGGGCTATGGCTACACCTTC,CASSNGEGYGYTF,.,.,TRBV19,TRBJ1-2,13
TGTGCCAGCAGTTTACGGCAGGGGGCTTCTTCACCCCTCCACTTT,CASSLRQGASSPLHF,TRBD1,.,TRBV28,TRBJ1-6,15